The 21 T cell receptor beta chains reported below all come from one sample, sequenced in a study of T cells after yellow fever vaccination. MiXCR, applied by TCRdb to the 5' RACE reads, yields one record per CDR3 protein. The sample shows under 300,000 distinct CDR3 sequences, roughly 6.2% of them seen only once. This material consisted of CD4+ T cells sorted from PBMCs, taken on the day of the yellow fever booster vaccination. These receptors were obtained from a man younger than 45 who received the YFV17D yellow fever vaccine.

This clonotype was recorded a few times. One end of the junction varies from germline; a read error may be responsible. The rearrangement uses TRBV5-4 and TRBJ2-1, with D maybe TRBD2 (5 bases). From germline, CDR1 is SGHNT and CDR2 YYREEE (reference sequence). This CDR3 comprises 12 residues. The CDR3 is CASSLQRTREIF. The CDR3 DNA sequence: TGTGCCAGCAGCTTGCAAAGGACGAGGGAAATCTTC. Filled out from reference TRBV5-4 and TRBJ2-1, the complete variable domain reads ETGVTQSPTHLIKTRGQQVTLRCSSQSGHNTVSWYQQALGQGPQFIFQYYREEENGRGNFPPRFSGLQFPNYSSELNVNALELDDSALYLCASSLQRTREIFGPGTRLTVL.

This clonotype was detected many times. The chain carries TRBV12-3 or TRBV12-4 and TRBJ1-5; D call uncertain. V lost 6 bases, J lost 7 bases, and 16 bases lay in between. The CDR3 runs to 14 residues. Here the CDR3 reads CASSLEVTEQPQHF. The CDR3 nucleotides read TGTGCCAGCAGCCTCGAGGTTACGGAACAGCCCCAGCATTTT.

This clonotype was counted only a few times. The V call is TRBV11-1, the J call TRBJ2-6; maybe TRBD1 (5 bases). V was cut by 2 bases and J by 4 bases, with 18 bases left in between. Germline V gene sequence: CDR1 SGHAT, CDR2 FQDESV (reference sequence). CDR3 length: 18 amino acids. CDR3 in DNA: TGTGCCAGCAGCTTAATAGGGCAGAGCTGGACAGGGGCCAACGTCCTGACTTTC. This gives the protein CASSLIGQSWTGANVLTF.

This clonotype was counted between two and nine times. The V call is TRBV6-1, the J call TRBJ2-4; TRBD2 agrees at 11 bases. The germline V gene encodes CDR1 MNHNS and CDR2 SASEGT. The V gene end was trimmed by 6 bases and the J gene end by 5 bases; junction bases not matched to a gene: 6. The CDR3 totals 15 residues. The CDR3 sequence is CASRPPTSGENIQYF. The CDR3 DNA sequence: TGTGCCAGCAGGCCTCCGACTAGCGGGGAAAACATTCAGTACTTC.

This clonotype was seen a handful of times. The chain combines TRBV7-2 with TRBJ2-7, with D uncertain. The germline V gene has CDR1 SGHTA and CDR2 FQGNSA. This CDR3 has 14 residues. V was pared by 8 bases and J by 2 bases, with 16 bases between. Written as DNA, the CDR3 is TGTGCCAGCGGATTGGTAGGCGGTGCCTACGAGCAGTACTTC. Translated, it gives CASGLVGGAYEQYF.

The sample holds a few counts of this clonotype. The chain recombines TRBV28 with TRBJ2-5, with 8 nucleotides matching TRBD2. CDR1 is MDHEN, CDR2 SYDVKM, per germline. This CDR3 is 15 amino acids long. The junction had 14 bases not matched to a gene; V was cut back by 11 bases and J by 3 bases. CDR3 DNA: TGTGCCTCCCGGCCTGGAGGCGGGGGGAAAGAGACCCAGTACTTC. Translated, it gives CASRPGGGGKETQYF. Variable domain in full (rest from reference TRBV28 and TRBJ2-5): DVKVTQSSRYLVKRTGEKVFLECVQDMDHENMFWYRQDPGLGLRLIYFSYDVKMKEKGDIPEGYSVSREKKERFSLILESASTNQTSMYLCASRPGGGGKETQYFGPGTRLLVL.

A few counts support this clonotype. CDR3 sequence: CASSLWEGRSEKLFF. In DNA form, the CDR3 reads TGTGCCAGCAGCTTATGGGAGGGTAGAAGTGAAAAACTGTTTTTT. The chain uses TRBV7-8 and TRBJ1-4; D uncertain. V shed 2 bases and J shed 7 bases, with 14 bases lying between them. Germline V gene sequence: CDR1 SGHVS, CDR2 FQNEAQ. The CDR3 is 15 amino acids.

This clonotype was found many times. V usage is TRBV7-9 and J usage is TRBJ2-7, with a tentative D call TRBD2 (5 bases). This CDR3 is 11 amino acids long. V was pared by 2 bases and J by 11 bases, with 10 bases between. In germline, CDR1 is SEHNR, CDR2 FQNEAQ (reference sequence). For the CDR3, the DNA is TGTGCCAGCAGCTTATCGGGGAAGGAGTACTTC. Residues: CASSLSGKEYF.

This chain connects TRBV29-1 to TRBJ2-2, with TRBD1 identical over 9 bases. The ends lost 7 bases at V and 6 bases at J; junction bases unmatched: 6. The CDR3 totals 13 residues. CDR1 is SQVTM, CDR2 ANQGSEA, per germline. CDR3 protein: CSASGQGSGELFF. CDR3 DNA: TGCAGCGCCTCGGGACAGGGATCCGGGGAGCTGTTTTTT.

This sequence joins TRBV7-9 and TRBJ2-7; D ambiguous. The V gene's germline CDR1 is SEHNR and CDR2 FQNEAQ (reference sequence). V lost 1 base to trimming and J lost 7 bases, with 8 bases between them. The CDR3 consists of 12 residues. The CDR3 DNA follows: TGTGCCAGCAGCTTAGTCGGCCCGGAGCAGTACTTC. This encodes CASSLVGPEQYF. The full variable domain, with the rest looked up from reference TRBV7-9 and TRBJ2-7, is DTGVSQNPRHKITKRGQNVTFRCDPISEHNRLYWYRQTLGQGPEFLTYFQNEAQLEKSRLLSDRFSAERPKGSFSTLEIQRTEQGDSAMYLCASSLVGPEQYFGPGTRLTVT.

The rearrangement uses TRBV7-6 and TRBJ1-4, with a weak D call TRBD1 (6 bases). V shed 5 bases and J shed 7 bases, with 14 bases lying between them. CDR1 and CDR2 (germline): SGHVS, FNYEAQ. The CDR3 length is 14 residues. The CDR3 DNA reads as TGTGCCAGCAGCCCCACAGGGATCACTGAAAAACTGTTTTTT. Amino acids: CASSPTGITEKLFF.

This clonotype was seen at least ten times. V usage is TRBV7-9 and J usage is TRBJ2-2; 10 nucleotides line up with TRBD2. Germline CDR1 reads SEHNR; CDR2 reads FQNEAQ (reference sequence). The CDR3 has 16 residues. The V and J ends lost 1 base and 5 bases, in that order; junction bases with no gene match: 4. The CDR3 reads CASSLVAGGRTGELFF. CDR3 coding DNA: TGTGCCAGCAGCTTAGTAGCGGGAGGAAGGACCGGGGAGCTGTTTTTT.

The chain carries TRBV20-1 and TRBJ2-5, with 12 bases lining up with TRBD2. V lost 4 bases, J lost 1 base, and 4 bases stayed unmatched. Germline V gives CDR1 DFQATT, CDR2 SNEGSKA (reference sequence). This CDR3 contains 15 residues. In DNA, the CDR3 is TGCAGTGCTACACAGACTAGCGGGAGCCAAGAGACCCAGTACTTC. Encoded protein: CSATQTSGSQETQYF.

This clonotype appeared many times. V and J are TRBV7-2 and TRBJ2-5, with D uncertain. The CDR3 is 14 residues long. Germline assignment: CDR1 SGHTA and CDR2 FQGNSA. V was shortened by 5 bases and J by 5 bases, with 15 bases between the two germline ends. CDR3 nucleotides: TGTGCCAGCAGCCCTAAGGGTTTTGGCGAGACCCAGTACTTC. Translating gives CASSPKGFGETQYF.

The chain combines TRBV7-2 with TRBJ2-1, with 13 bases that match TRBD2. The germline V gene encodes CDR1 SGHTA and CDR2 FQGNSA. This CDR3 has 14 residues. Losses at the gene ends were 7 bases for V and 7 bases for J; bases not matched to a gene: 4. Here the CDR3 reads CASTWTSGRNEQFF. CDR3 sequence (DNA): TGTGCCAGCACGTGGACTAGCGGGAGAAATGAGCAGTTCTTC.

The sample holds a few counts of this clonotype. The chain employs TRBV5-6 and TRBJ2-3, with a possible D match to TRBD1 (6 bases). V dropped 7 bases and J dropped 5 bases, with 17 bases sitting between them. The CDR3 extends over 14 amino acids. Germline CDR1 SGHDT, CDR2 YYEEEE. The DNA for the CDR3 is TGTGCCAGCGGATACGTGGGGGCGGGAGATACGCAGTATTTT. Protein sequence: CASGYVGAGDTQYF.

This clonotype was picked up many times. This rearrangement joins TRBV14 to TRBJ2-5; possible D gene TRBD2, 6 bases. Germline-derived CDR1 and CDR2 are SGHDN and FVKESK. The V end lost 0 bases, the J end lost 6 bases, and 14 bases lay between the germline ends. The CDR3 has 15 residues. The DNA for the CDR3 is TGTGCCAGCAGCCAAGACCGGGGGAGGAGTCAGACCCAGTACTTC. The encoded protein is CASSQDRGRSQTQYF.

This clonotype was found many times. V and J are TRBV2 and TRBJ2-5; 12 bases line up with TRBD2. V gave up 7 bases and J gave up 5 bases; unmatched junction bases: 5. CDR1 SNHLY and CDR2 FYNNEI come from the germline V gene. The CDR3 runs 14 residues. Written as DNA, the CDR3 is TGTGCCAGCAAAAGACTAGCGGGAGATGAGACCCAGTACTTC. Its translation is CASKRLAGDETQYF.

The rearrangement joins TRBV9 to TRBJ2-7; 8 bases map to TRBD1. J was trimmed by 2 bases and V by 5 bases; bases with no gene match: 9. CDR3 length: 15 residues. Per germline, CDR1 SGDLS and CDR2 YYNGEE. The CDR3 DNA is TGTGCCAGCAGTGCATCACAGGGGGTTCCCTACGAGCAGTACTTC. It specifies CASSASQGVPYEQYF.

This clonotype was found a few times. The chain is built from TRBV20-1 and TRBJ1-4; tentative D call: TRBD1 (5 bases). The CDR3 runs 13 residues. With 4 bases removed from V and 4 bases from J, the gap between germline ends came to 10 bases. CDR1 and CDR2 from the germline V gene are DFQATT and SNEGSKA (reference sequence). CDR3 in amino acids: CSATRGVNEKLFF. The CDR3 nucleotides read TGCAGTGCTACCCGGGGCGTTAATGAAAAACTGTTTTTT.

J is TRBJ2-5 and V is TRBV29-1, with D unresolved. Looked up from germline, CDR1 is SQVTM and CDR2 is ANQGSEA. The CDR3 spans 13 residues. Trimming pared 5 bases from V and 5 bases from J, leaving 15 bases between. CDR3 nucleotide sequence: TGCAGCGTTCAAGCATCTGTGCGGGAGACCCAGTACTTC. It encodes CSVQASVRETQYF.